A single sample gave rise to the 5 T cell receptor beta chains below, sequenced in a study of blood T cell repertoires in COVID-19. Assay: immunoSEQ multiplex PCR; the TCRdb copy retains only in-frame clones and omits some. This table has roughly 380,000 clones, around 89% appearing once. The material sequenced was peripheral blood. The source is a woman between 40 and 55 years old with COVID-19, enrolled during active disease.

This rearrangement joins TRBV27 to TRBJ1-5; 11 positions match TRBD1. The germline V gene has CDR1 MNHEY and CDR2 SMNVEV (reference sequence). Trimming took 4 bases from V and 6 from J; bases not matched to a gene: 5. CDR3 length: 15 amino acids. CDR3 bases: TGTGCCAGCAGTTCCGGGACAGGGGGAGGTCAGCCCCAGCATTTT. This codes for CASSSGTGGGQPQHF.

V is TRBV7-2 and J is TRBJ2-1; tentative D call: TRBD1 (6 bases). Germline CDR1 reads SGHTA; CDR2 reads FQGNSA. Trimming took off 4 bases at V and 6 bases at J, with 19 bases between the two ends. The length of the CDR3 is 16 residues. The CDR3 is CASSSNGGPSPNEQFF. In DNA form, the CDR3 reads TGTGCCAGCAGCTCAAATGGGGGCCCTAGTCCCAATGAGCAGTTCTTC. Based on the CDR3 plus reference TRBV7-2 and TRBJ2-1, the full variable domain is GAGVSQSPSNKVTEKGKDVELRCDPISGHTALYWYRQSLGQGLEFLIYFQGNSAPDKSGLPSDRFSAERTGGSVSTLTIQRTQQEDSAVYLCASSSNGGPSPNEQFFGPGTRLTVL.

The table lists this clone with a count of one. The chain couples TRBV28 to TRBJ1-4; D gene unclear. CDR1 MDHEN and CDR2 SYDVKM come from the germline V gene. Trimming left V 6 bases short and J 4 bases short, with 12 bases between. The CDR3 is 14 amino acids. The CDR3 is CASSSRDVNEKLFF. The CDR3 DNA reads as TGTGCCAGCAGCTCCCGGGATGTTAATGAAAAACTGTTTTTT.

This clone was seen once. The chain recombines TRBV30 with TRBJ2-1; 8 bases align to TRBD2. V was pared by 0 bases and J by 7 bases, with 5 bases of the junction left unmatched. The CDR3 is 14 amino acids. CDR1 and CDR2 (germline): GTSNPN, SVGIG (reference sequence). CDR3 sequence reads: CAWSVGGGKNEQFF. The CDR3 region has the DNA TGTGCCTGGAGTGTGGGCGGGGGGAAAAATGAGCAGTTCTTC. Drawing the rest from reference TRBV30 and TRBJ2-1, the complete variable domain is SQTIHQWPATLVQPVGSPLSLECTVEGTSNPNLYWYRQAAGRGLQLLFYSVGIGQISSEVPQNLSASRPQDRQFILSSKKLLLSDSGFYLCAWSVGGGKNEQFFGPGTRLTVL.

The rearrangement links TRBV19 to TRBJ1-5, with TRBD1 as a possible D gene (5 bases). CDR3 length: 16 amino acids. V lost 0 bases and J lost 2, with 11 bases in between. In germline, CDR1 is LNHDA, CDR2 SQIVND (reference sequence). CDR3 sequence: CASSIEGVGGNQPQHF. CDR3 in DNA: TGTGCCAGTAGTATAGAAGGGGTCGGCGGCAATCAGCCCCAGCATTTT.